A single sample is the source of the 27 T cell receptor beta chains below, sequenced in a study of response to subunit inactivated influenza vaccine. TCRdb redid the calling of the RT-PCR reads with MiXCR, one entry per CDR3 protein. The sample lists under 800,000 distinct CDR3 sequences, approximately 13% occurring once. The sample in question was PBMCs from blood, obtained around 14 days before vaccination. The receptors stem from a man over 45 who received an inactivated influenza vaccine.

The genes are TRBV6-5 and TRBJ2-4; maybe TRBD2 (5 bases). CDR1 and CDR2 (germline): MNHEY, SVGAGI. CDR3 size: 11 residues. V lost 6 bases and J 7 bases, leaving 7 bases between the germline ends. This chain's CDR3 is CASRRGNIQYF. CDR3 sequence (DNA): TGTGCCAGCAGAAGAGGGAACATTCAGTACTTC.

The chain carries TRBV2 and TRBJ2-7; 9 bases match TRBD2. V was clipped by 2 bases and J by 6 bases; unmatched bases: 8. Looked up from germline, CDR1 is SNHLY and CDR2 is FYNNEI. This CDR3 comprises 15 residues. The CDR3 sequence: CASSEYLAGKAEQYF. As DNA, the CDR3 is TGTGCCAGCAGTGAATATCTAGCGGGAAAAGCCGAGCAGTACTTC.

This clonotype was observed at least ten times. The chain uses TRBV5-1 and TRBJ2-1; D is possibly TRBD1 (6 bases). Trimming took 0 bases from V and 4 from J, leaving 14 bases between them. The CDR3 consists of 16 residues. Germline CDR1 and CDR2: SGHRS and YFSETQ. CDR3 nucleotides: TGCGCCAGCAGCTTGGAATCAGGGGCGATTTACAATGAGCAGTTCTTC. This encodes CASSLESGAIYNEQFF.

This clonotype was seen a few times. This chain connects TRBV20-1 to TRBJ2-3; 12 nucleotides agree with TRBD2. V was pared by 3 bases and J by 5 bases, with 3 bases of the junction left unmatched. The germline CDR1 and CDR2 sequences are DFQATT and SNEGSKA (reference sequence). The CDR3 totals 14 residues. CDR3 in amino acids: CSASASGRVDTQYF. Written as DNA, the CDR3 is TGCAGTGCTAGTGCTAGCGGGAGGGTAGATACGCAGTATTTT.

This clonotype was seen once. V gene TRBV5-1 combines with J gene TRBJ1-2, with TRBD1 as a possible D gene (6 bases). The CDR3 has 14 residues. Deletions cut 2 bases from V and 6 bases from J, with 14 bases between. Germline values: CDR1 SGHRS, CDR2 YFSETQ. The CDR3, as DNA: TGCGCCAGCAGCTTATCGGGGGGCGCGGATGGCTACACCTTC. Its translation is CASSLSGGADGYTF. The full variable domain, completed using reference TRBV5-1 and TRBJ1-2, is KAGVTQTPRYLIKTRGQQVTLSCSPISGHRSVSWYQQTPGQGLQFLFEYFSETQRNKGNFPGRFSGRQFSNSRSEMNVSTLELGDSALYLCASSLSGGADGYTFGSGTRLTVV.

This clonotype was picked up many times. The chain carries TRBV20-1 and TRBJ2-7; TRBD1 matches at 11 bases. Germline CDR1 and CDR2: DFQATT and SNEGSKA (reference sequence). The junction had 7 bases not matched to a gene; V was cut back by 6 bases and J by 3 bases. The CDR3 totals 14 residues. The CDR3 sequence is CSATSGTGGYEQYF. The CDR3 nucleotides read TGCAGTGCCACCTCCGGGACAGGGGGCTACGAGCAGTACTTC.

The rearrangement uses TRBV29-1 and TRBJ2-7; TRBD1 matches at 9 bases. The CDR3 spans 13 residues. V was pared by 6 bases and J by 5 bases, with 8 bases of the junction left unmatched. In germline, CDR1 is SQVTM, CDR2 ANQGSEA. CDR3 sequence reads: CSVRDREIDEQYF. CDR3 DNA sequence: TGCAGCGTGAGGGACAGGGAAATCGACGAGCAGTACTTC.

The chain joins TRBV9 to TRBJ2-3; weak D call: TRBD1 (5 bases). Trimming removed 1 base from V and 0 bases from J, with 18 bases in between. Germline V gene sequence: CDR1 SGDLS, CDR2 YYNGEE. The CDR3 runs to 18 residues. This CDR3 is CASSVRSSHRGSTDTQYF. CDR3 nucleotides: TGTGCCAGCAGCGTACGATCATCCCATAGGGGTAGCACAGATACGCAGTATTTT. The variable domain in full, completed from reference TRBV9 and TRBJ2-3, reads DSGVTQTPKHLITATGQRVTLRCSPRSGDLSVYWYQQSLDQGLQFLIQYYNGEERAKGNILERFSAQQFPDLHSELNLSSLELGDSALYFCASSVRSSHRGSTDTQYFGPGTRLTVL.

V usage is TRBV12-3 or TRBV12-4 and J usage is TRBJ1-4; no clear D. The CDR3 runs to 14 residues. Between the trimmed V and J ends, which lost 6 bases and 0 bases, there was a span of 8 bases. The CDR3: CASRPSATNEKLFF. The CDR3 DNA reads as TGTGCCAGCAGACCGAGCGCAACTAATGAAAAACTGTTTTTT.

This chain connects TRBV5-5 to TRBJ1-6; 10 nucleotides line up with TRBD1. Trimming took 3 bases from V and 12 from J; bases not matched to a gene: 12. The germline gives CDR1 SGHKS, CDR2 YYEKEE (reference sequence). The CDR3 sequence is 16 residues long. CDR3 in DNA: TGTGCCAGCAGCTCACGATCTCGACAGGGGGCTAGACCCCTCCACTTT. It is translated as CASSSRSRQGARPLHF.

This clonotype has a count of ten or more. The V gene is TRBV10-3, the J gene TRBJ2-5; D possibly uses TRBD1 or TRBD2 (5 bases each). The CDR3 has 13 amino acids. Trimming cost V 2 bases and J 7 bases, with 11 bases left between them. Germline CDR1 ENHRY, CDR2 SYGVKD. Here the CDR3 reads CAISEGRDGTQYF. CDR3 nucleotide sequence: TGTGCCATCAGTGAGGGCAGGGACGGGACCCAGTACTTC.

This clonotype was found many times. The chain combines TRBV10-3 with TRBJ2-7; tentatively, D is TRBD1 (6 bases). V was clipped by 9 bases and J by 0 bases, with 12 bases between them. CDR3 length: 13 residues. Germline-derived CDR1 and CDR2 are ENHRY and SYGVKD. CDR3 nucleotide sequence: TGTGCCATTAACAGGGAGACCTCCTACGAGCAGTACTTC. This encodes CAINRETSYEQYF.

This clonotype appeared a few times. This chain joins TRBV12-3 or TRBV12-4 and TRBJ2-7; 12 nucleotides line up with TRBD1. The CDR3 extends over 15 amino acids. After removal of 6 bases from V and 5 bases from J, the junction contained 8 bases not matched to a gene. CDR3 protein: CASSLGQGAGNEQYF. The CDR3 DNA follows: TGTGCCAGCAGCTTGGGACAGGGGGCTGGTAACGAGCAGTACTTC.

This clonotype was seen a few times. The rearrangement uses TRBV5-1 and TRBJ2-5; either TRBD1 or TRBD2 may fit D (5 bases each). The CDR3 covers 14 residues. Germline V gene lookup returns CDR1 SGHRS and CDR2 YFSETQ. The V end lost 5 bases, the J end lost 2 bases, and 13 bases lay between the germline ends. DNA of the CDR3: TGCGCCAGCAGACCGGGACCGCCTCAAGAGACCCAGTACTTC. Translated: CASRPGPPQETQYF.

This clonotype has a handful of counts. The chain links TRBV24-1 to TRBJ2-1; D tentatively fits TRBD1 or TRBD2 (5 bases each). Per germline, CDR1 KGHDR and CDR2 SFDVKD. CDR3 length: 13 residues. Trimming removed 6 bases from V and 10 bases from J, with 15 bases in between. The CDR3: CATSSGPLEEQFF. DNA of the CDR3: TGTGCCACCAGTTCGGGGCCCTTGGAGGAGCAGTTCTTC.

Only a few counts were recorded for this clonotype. This rearrangement joins TRBV14 to TRBJ2-5; TRBD1 might be the D (6 bases). This CDR3 has 16 amino acids. Deletions cut 0 bases from V and 1 base from J, with 12 bases between. The germline CDR1 and CDR2 sequences are SGHDN and FVKESK. This CDR3 is CASSQDTRGTQETQYF. The CDR3 coding sequence is TGTGCCAGCAGCCAAGATACCAGGGGCACCCAAGAGACCCAGTACTTC.

The V gene is TRBV20-1, the J gene TRBJ2-3, with TRBD1 matching over 7 bases. The CDR3 is made up of 16 amino acids. The germline V gene encodes CDR1 DFQATT and CDR2 SNEGSKA (reference sequence). Trimming at V came to 5 bases and at J to 1 base, leaving 12 bases not matched to a gene. The CDR3 is CSAPTPPDRRTDTQYF. The DNA for the CDR3 is TGCAGTGCTCCTACTCCACCGGACAGGCGCACAGATACGCAGTATTTT.

This clonotype was picked up a small number of times. The CDR3 sequence: CASQGGQGNNEQFF. The DNA for the CDR3 is TGTGCCAGCCAAGGGGGACAGGGGAACAATGAGCAGTTCTTC. The chain combines TRBV19 with TRBJ2-1, with 10 bases matching TRBD1. Germline V gene data show CDR1 as LNHDA and CDR2 as SQIVND (reference sequence). The CDR3 has 14 amino acids. The V and J ends lost 9 bases and 5 bases, in that order; junction bases with no gene match: 7.

This clonotype has at least ten counts. This chain links TRBV2 with TRBJ1-2; no reliable D call. This CDR3 spans 11 amino acids. V lost 7 bases and J 8 bases, leaving 11 bases between the germline ends. Germline V gene sequence: CDR1 SNHLY, CDR2 FYNNEI. The CDR3 is CASNRVGGYTF. CDR3 DNA: TGTGCCAGCAACCGGGTTGGGGGCTACACCTTC. Complete variable domain (other parts from reference TRBV2 and TRBJ1-2): EPEVTQTPSHQVTQMGQEVILRCVPISNHLYFYWYRQILGQKVEFLVSFYNNEISEKSEIFDDQFSVERPDGSNFTLKIRSTKLEDSAMYFCASNRVGGYTFGSGTRLTVV.

The chain couples TRBV5-1 to TRBJ1-1; tentatively, D is TRBD1 (5 bases). This CDR3 comprises 16 residues. V lost 0 bases to trimming and J lost 0 bases, with 12 bases between them. Germline lookup yields CDR1 SGHRS and CDR2 YFSETQ. CDR3 bases: TGCGCCAGCAGCTTGGAAGCGCCGGGGGTGAACACTGAAGCTTTCTTT. Protein product: CASSLEAPGVNTEAFF.

The genes are TRBV20-1 and TRBJ2-5, with 8 bases matching TRBD2. Germline values: CDR1 DFQATT, CDR2 SNEGSKA (reference sequence). Unmatched junction bases numbered 11, after V lost 6 bases and J lost 2 bases. The CDR3 sequence is 15 residues long. The CDR3 DNA sequence: TGCAGTGCCGCCCGTGGGACGGGGGGGCAAGAGACCCAGTACTTC. The encoded protein is CSAARGTGGQETQYF.

This sequence joins TRBV30 and TRBJ2-1; no reliable D call. The V and J ends lost 4 bases and 6 bases respectively, with 19 bases between them. The germline gives CDR1 GTSNPN, CDR2 SVGIG (reference sequence). This CDR3 region has 15 residues. The CDR3 DNA sequence: TGTGCCTGGACCTACGGCGGATCCGCCCGCAATGAGCAGTTCTTC. Translating gives CAWTYGGSARNEQFF.

This chain uses TRBV12-3 or TRBV12-4 with TRBJ1-2; D not certain. This CDR3 has 11 amino acids. V was shortened by 3 bases and J by 6 bases, with 5 bases between the two germline ends. The CDR3 loop is CASSFMHGYTF. The CDR3 region has the DNA TGTGCCAGCAGTTTTATGCATGGCTACACCTTC.

This clonotype was detected only a few times. The V and J genes are TRBV6-5 and TRBJ2-3, with 9 nucleotides matching TRBD2. The CDR3 runs 15 residues. CDR1 is MNHEY and CDR2 is SVGAGI in the germline V gene. Losses at the gene ends were 2 bases for V and 1 base for J; bases not matched to a gene: 1. The CDR3 protein is CASSYVAGGTDTQYF. DNA of the CDR3: TGTGCCAGCAGTTACGTAGCGGGGGGCACAGATACGCAGTATTTT.

The sample holds a few counts of this clonotype. The V gene is TRBV9, the J gene TRBJ2-1; the D gene is possibly TRBD1 (5 bases). Trimming stripped 3 bases from V and 2 bases from J, with 12 bases between. The CDR3 length is 15 residues. The germline CDR1 and CDR2 sequences are SGDLS and YYNGEE. The CDR3 protein is CASSDQGLAYNEQFF. CDR3 DNA sequence: TGTGCCAGCAGCGACCAGGGTTTAGCCTACAATGAGCAGTTCTTC. Looking up the rest from reference TRBV9 and TRBJ2-1 gives the full variable domain: DSGVTQTPKHLITATGQRVTLRCSPRSGDLSVYWYQQSLDQGLQFLIQYYNGEERAKGNILERFSAQQFPDLHSELNLSSLELGDSALYFCASSDQGLAYNEQFFGPGTRLTVL.

This clonotype occurred once. The chain is built from TRBV5-6 and TRBJ2-1; TRBD2 matches at 11 bases. The junction had 8 bases not matched to a gene; V was cut back by 0 bases and J by 9 bases. The CDR3 sequence is 16 residues long. CDR1 and CDR2 (germline): SGHDT, YYEEEE. The CDR3 region is CASSLGGLAGGIEQFF. The CDR3 DNA is TGTGCCAGCAGCTTGGGGGGCCTAGCGGGAGGTATTGAGCAGTTCTTC.

This clonotype was observed many times. V usage is TRBV9 and J usage is TRBJ2-5; D is uncertain. CDR3 length equals 14 residues. Trimming left V 3 bases short and J 1 base short, with 10 bases between. The germline V gene has CDR1 SGDLS and CDR2 YYNGEE. The CDR3 DNA follows: TGTGCCAGCAGCGCCCCAACCATCCAAGAGACCCAGTACTTC. Protein: CASSAPTIQETQYF.